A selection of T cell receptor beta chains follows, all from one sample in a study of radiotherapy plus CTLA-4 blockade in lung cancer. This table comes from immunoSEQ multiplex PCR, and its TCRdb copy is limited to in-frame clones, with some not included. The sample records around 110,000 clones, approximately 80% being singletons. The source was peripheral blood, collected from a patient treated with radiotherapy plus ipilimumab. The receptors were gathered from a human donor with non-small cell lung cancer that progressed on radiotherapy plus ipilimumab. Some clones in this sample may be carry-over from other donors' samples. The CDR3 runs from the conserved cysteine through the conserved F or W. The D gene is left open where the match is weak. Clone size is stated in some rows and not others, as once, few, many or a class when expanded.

cdr3_aa: CASKRNINQPQHF; cdr3_nt: TGTGCCAGCAAACGGAATATCAATCAGCCCCAGCATTTT; cdr3_length: 13; clone_size: NA; d_call: NA; v_call: TRBV6-5; j_call: TRBJ1-5
cdr3_aa: CASSQDLGVQRANEQFF; cdr3_nt: TGCGCCAGCAGCCAAGATCTTGGGGTCCAGCGGGCTAATGAGCAGTTCTTC; cdr3_length: 17; clone_size: few; d_call: NA; v_call: TRBV4-3; j_call: TRBJ2-1
cdr3_aa: CATQTGNNQPQHF; cdr3_nt: TGTGCCACCCAGACAGGGAACAATCAGCCCCAGCATTTT; cdr3_length: 13; clone_size: NA; d_call: TRBD1; v_call: TRBV2; j_call: TRBJ1-5
cdr3_aa: CASSLGQGFGEQYF; cdr3_nt: TGTGCCAGCAGCCTGGGGCAGGGGTTCGGCGAGCAGTACTTC; cdr3_length: 14; clone_size: NA; d_call: NA; v_call: TRBV27; j_call: TRBJ2-7
cdr3_aa: CASSLLGRTGGEQFF; cdr3_nt: TGTGCCAGCAGCCTACTCGGGAGAACAGGGGGTGAGCAGTTCTTC; cdr3_length: 15; clone_size: NA; d_call: TRBD1; v_call: TRBV7-2; j_call: TRBJ2-1
cdr3_aa: CASSLMVAGLHTLDTQYF; cdr3_nt: TGTGCCAGCAGCTTAATGGTAGCGGGACTACACACGTTGGATACGCAGTATTTT; cdr3_length: 18; clone_size: NA; d_call: TRBD2; v_call: TRBV7-3; j_call: TRBJ2-3
cdr3_aa: CASERRGLFF; cdr3_nt: TGTGCCAGCGAGAGGCGGGGGTTGTTCTTC; cdr3_length: 10; clone_size: NA; d_call: TRBD2; v_call: TRBV2; j_call: TRBJ2-1
cdr3_aa: CASSRLLAGGYEQYF; cdr3_nt: TGCGCCAGCAGCCGGCTACTAGCGGGGGGCTACGAGCAGTACTTC; cdr3_length: 15; clone_size: NA; d_call: TRBD2; v_call: TRBV5-1; j_call: TRBJ2-7
cdr3_aa: CASSFTREKGEAFF; cdr3_nt: TGTGCCAGCAGCTTTACCAGGGAAAAGGGTGAAGCTTTCTTT; cdr3_length: 14; clone_size: NA; d_call: NA; v_call: TRBV7-2; j_call: TRBJ1-1
cdr3_aa: CASSAGGGNQPQHF; cdr3_nt: TGTGCCAGCTCCGCGGGGGGTGGCAATCAGCCCCAGCATTTT; cdr3_length: 14; clone_size: once; d_call: NA; v_call: TRBV5-5; j_call: TRBJ1-5
cdr3_aa: CASSAARGYTDTQYF; cdr3_nt: TGTGCCAGCAGCGCGGCCCGGGGTTACACAGATACGCAGTATTTT; cdr3_length: 15; clone_size: NA; d_call: NA; v_call: TRBV9; j_call: TRBJ2-3
cdr3_aa: CASSRQGEAETQYF; cdr3_nt: TGCGCCAGCAGCCGCCAAGGGGAGGCAGAGACCCAGTACTTC; cdr3_length: 14; clone_size: NA; d_call: NA; v_call: TRBV5-1; j_call: TRBJ2-5
cdr3_aa: CASSLVGRNNEQFF; cdr3_nt: TGTGCCAGCAGCTTGGTTGGTAGAAACAATGAGCAGTTCTTC; cdr3_length: 14; clone_size: NA; d_call: NA; v_call: TRBV5-4; j_call: TRBJ2-1
cdr3_aa: CAGSFWDRGLGEQFF; cdr3_nt: TGCGCCGGCAGCTTCTGGGACAGGGGGCTGGGTGAGCAGTTCTTC; cdr3_length: 15; clone_size: NA; d_call: TRBD1; v_call: TRBV5-1; j_call: TRBJ2-1
cdr3_aa: CASSLTGGSSYTEAFF; cdr3_nt: TGCGCCAGCAGCTTAACAGGGGGCAGTTCGTACACTGAAGCTTTCTTT; cdr3_length: 16; clone_size: NA; d_call: TRBD1; v_call: TRBV5-1; j_call: TRBJ1-1
cdr3_aa: CASTRDIAYNEQFF; cdr3_nt: TGTGCCAGCACCCGGGACATAGCCTACAATGAGCAGTTCTTC; cdr3_length: 14; clone_size: NA; d_call: NA; v_call: TRBV28; j_call: TRBJ2-1
cdr3_aa: CASSLAGAGNTIYF; cdr3_nt: TGTGCCAGCAGCTTAGCCGGGGCTGGAAACACCATATATTTT; cdr3_length: 14; clone_size: NA; d_call: NA; v_call: TRBV7-9; j_call: TRBJ1-3
cdr3_aa: CASSPRSTEAFF; cdr3_nt: TGTGCCAGCAGCCCCCGGAGCACTGAAGCTTTCTTT; cdr3_length: 12; clone_size: NA; d_call: NA; v_call: TRBV6-5; j_call: TRBJ1-1
cdr3_aa: CASSPGRLAASSYNEQFF; cdr3_nt: TGTGCCAGCTCACCGGGCAGGCTTGCCGCTTCCTCCTACAATGAGCAGTTCTTC; cdr3_length: 18; clone_size: NA; d_call: NA; v_call: TRBV18; j_call: TRBJ2-1